This T cell receptor beta chain was sequenced for a study of T-cell memory formation after mild COVID-19 (dated by TCRdb to the early 2020s). Background on the whole study: TCR sequence clusters from the two donors were largely donor specific. In a couple of donors, T-cell clones that expanded and contracted after mild COVID-19 were followed by sequencing TCRalpha and TCRbeta repertoires longitudinally. The cohort comprised two young, previously healthy adult volunteers, one female and one male.

This clonotype came up a few times. What antigen it recognizes has not been identified. Base qualities were left out, and no much larger clone turns up one base away. The listed sequencing device is Illumina NovaSeq 6000. TCRalpha and TCRbeta cDNA libraries were constructed by 5'RACE with constant-segment primers, with sample barcodes and unique molecular identifiers being introduced. Trizol reagent was used to extract RNA from every sample. Amplification of the libraries took two PCR steps, and the second step added a second sample barcode plus Illumina TruSeq adapters. Libraries were sequenced on an Illumina NovaSeq with 2 x 150 bp paired-end reads. In the original analysis: With migec v1.2.7, reads were demultiplexed and then collapsed into UMI-guided consensus sequences. Using mixcr v2.1.11, UMI consensuses were aligned to TRA and TRB V and J templates and then assembled into clonotypes. A clonotype was counted as expanded or contracted only if both edgeR and NoisET called the change significant, with noise models trained on biological replicates. For edgeR calls, a false discovery rate-adjusted p below 0.01 and a log2 fold-change threshold of 1 were applied. As an exploratory analysis of dynamics, max-normalized trajectories of the 1000 most abundant clonotypes were examined with PCA combined with hierarchical clustering. The CD4 or CD8 phenotype of responding clones was assigned using the separately sequenced CD4+ and CD8+ repertoires. Clones were called with MiXCR by TCRdb after fastp trimmed the public reads at Q25, and only in-frame beta chains were retained. Rows are unified per CDR3 protein, each entry keeping the most common DNA and genes. These V and J calls originate from TCRdb's pipeline instead of the authors' own analysis. The sample yields some 250,000 distinct CDR3 sequences; roughly a tenth were counted once. 22% of the sample is taken by the ten largest.

Ficoll-Paque density gradient centrifugation was the method used to isolate PBMCs. General conclusions and limits of the study: Only two mild cases were covered by the study, and larger cohorts that include severe cases with pre-infection samples were considered necessary. Some responding clones were found in pre-infection memory, which suggests that pre-existing cross-reactive memory T cells took part in the SARS-CoV-2 response. SARS-CoV-2 specificity of the second-wave clones peaking on day 37 was not confirmed. From day 15 to 85, contracting clones showed balanced CD4/CD8 phenotypes, whereas a second wave of clones that expanded from day 15 to 37 leaned towards CD4+. Contracting CD4+ clones were found mainly in CM and EM memory subsets, while CD8+ clones were enriched in EMRA.

The CDR1 and CDR2 encoded by the germline V gene (reference sequence) are LNHDA and SQIVND. V loses 7 bases of germline sequence and J loses 5 bases, and the interval between the two ends is 19 bases. From cysteine to phenylalanine, the CDR3 is 15 amino acids long. The entry retains the CDR3 DNA only, 45 bases that are in frame from base 1. This TCR was recovered from a man aged 18 to 30 who had mild COVID-19 (a few samples of this study predate the infection). The sample titles of this study are shuffled in the database, so cell type and time point are left out; the donor was told from shared clones. The material sequenced was PBMCs or a T cell subset sorted from them (not recorded which). Recombination connected TRBV19 to TRBJ2-3; TRBD2 could be the D gene, as 5 bases match. At the DNA level, the sequence is TGTGCCAGTAACCTCCCGACGGGAAGGAAAGATACGCAGTATTTT. This translates into CASNLPTGRKDTQYF.